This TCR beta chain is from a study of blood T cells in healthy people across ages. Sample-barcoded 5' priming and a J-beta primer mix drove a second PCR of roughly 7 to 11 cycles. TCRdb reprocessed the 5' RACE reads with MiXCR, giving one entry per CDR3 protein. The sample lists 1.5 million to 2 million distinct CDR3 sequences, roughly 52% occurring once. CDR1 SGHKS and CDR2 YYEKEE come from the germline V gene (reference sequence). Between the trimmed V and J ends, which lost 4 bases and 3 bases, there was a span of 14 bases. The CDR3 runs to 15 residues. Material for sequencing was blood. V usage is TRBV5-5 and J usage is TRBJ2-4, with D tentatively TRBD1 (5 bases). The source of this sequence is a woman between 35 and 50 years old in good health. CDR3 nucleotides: TGTGCCAGCAGCCAGGGCTCCCGAGTCAAAAACATTCAGTACTTC. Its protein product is CASSQGSRVKNIQYF.